This paragraph covers one T cell receptor (beta chain) sequence. Its target is not known. Germline V gene data show CDR1 as SGHRS and CDR2 as YFSETQ. The CDR3 length is 14 residues. Unmatched junction bases numbered 3, after V lost 7 bases and J lost 2 bases. This sample stems from a study of cytomegalovirus exposure and HLA in healthy donors. Study results and caveats: Some TCR beta chains (164 of them) were listed as cytomegalovirus-associated. Beyond CMV serostatus, there was no information to go on about immune exposure. In a later analysis, TCR beta V- and J-gene trimming was associated with a missense DCLRE1C variant.

The PCR was carried out with 60 Vbeta primers and 13 Jbeta primers. The assay was immunoSEQ multiplex PCR, and TCRdb's table has in-frame clones only and misses some. Found here are 95,000 to 120,000 clones, over 75% of them singletons; the top ten hold about 2.7%. Sequencing input: PBMCs. This clonotype originated in a woman younger than 35 in good health and CMV-seronegative. The rearrangement links TRBV5-1 to TRBJ2-5, with TRBD2 matching 12 bases. CDR3 coding DNA: TGCGCCAGCGGGACTAGCGGGCCTCAAGAGACCCAGTACTTC. Amino acid sequence: CASGTSGPQETQYF.